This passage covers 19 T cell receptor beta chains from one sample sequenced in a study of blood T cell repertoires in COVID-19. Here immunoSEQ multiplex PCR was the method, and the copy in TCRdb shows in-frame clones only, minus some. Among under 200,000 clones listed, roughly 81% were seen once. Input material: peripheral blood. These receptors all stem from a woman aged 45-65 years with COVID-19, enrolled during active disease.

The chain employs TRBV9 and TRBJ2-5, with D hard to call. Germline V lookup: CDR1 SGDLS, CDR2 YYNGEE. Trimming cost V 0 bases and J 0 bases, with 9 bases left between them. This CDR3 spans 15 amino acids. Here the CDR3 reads CASSVGVADQETQYF. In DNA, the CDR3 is TGTGCCAGCAGCGTAGGGGTAGCAGACCAAGAGACCCAGTACTTC.

The CDR3 DNA is TGTGCCAGCAGCCAAGATTGGACGACTAGCGAGAGCACAGATACGCAGTATTTT. Protein: CASSQDWTTSESTDTQYF. The gene calls are TRBV4-2 and TRBJ2-3; 8 bases line up with TRBD2. This CDR3 comprises 18 residues. The J segment lost 0 bases and the V segment lost 0 bases, leaving 8 bases of the junction unmatched. Germline V gives CDR1 LGHNA, CDR2 YNFKEQ.

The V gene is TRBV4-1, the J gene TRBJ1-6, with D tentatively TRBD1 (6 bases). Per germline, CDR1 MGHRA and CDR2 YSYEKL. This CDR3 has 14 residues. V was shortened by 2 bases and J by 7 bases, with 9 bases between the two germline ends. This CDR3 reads CASSQPDRNSPLHF. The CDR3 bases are TGCGCCAGCAGCCAACCTGACAGGAATTCACCCCTCCACTTT.

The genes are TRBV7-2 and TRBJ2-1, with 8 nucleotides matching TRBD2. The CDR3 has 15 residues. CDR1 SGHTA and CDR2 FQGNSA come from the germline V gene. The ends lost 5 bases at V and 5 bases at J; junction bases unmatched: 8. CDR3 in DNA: TGTGCCAGCAGCCCAGCCTGGCGGGGGGACAATGAGCAGTTCTTC. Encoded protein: CASSPAWRGDNEQFF.

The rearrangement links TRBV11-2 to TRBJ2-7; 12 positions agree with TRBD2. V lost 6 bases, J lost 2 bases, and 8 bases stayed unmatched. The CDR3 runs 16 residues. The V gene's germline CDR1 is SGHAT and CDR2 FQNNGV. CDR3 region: CASSSTRTSGAYEQYF. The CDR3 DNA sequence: TGTGCCAGCAGTTCAACCCGGACTAGCGGGGCCTACGAGCAGTACTTC.

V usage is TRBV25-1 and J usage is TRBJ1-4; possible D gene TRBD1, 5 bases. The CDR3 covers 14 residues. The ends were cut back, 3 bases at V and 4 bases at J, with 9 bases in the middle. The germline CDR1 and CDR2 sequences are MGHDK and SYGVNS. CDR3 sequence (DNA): TGTGCCAGCAGTGAGGCAGGGATTAATGAAAAACTGTTTTTT. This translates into CASSEAGINEKLFF. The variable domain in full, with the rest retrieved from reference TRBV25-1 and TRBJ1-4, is EADIYQTPRYLVIGTGKKITLECSQTMGHDKMYWYQQDPGMELHLIHYSYGVNSTEKGDLSSESTVSRIRTEHFPLTLESARPSHTSQYLCASSEAGINEKLFFGSGTQLSVL.

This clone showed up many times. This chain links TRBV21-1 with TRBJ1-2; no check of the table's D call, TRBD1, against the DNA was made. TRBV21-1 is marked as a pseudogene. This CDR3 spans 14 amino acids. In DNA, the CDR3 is TGTGCCAGCAGCAAAGGGGGCGACGGGTATGGCTACACCTTC. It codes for CASSKGGDGYGYTF.

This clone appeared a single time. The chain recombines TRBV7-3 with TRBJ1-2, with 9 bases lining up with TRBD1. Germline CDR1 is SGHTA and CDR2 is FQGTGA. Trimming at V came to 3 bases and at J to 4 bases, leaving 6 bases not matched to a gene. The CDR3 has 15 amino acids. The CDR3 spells CASSFKGQGSYGYTF. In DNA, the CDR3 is TGTGCCAGCAGCTTTAAAGGACAGGGGAGCTATGGCTACACCTTC.

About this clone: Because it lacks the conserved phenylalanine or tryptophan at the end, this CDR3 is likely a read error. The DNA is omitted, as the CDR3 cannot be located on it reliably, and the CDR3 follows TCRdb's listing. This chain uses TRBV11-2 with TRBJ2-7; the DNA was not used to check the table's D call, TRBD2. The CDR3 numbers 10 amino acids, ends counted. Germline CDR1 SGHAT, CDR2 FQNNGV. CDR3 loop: CASSLPGGAL.

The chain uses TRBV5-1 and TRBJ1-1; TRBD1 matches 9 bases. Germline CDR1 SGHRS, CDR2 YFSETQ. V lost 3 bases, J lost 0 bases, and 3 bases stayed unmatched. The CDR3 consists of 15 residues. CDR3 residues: CASSSGQGLNTEAFF. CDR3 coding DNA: TGCGCCAGCAGCTCGGGACAGGGTTTGAACACTGAAGCTTTCTTT.

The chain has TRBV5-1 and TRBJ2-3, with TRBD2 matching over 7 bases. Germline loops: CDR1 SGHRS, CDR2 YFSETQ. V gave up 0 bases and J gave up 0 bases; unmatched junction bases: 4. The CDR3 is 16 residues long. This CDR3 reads CASSLAGAGSTDTQYF. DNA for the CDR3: TGCGCCAGCAGCTTGGCCGGAGCGGGGAGCACAGATACGCAGTATTTT.

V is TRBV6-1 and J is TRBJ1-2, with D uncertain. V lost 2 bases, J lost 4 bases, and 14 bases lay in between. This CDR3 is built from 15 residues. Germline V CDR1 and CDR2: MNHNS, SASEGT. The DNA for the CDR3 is TGTGCCAGCAGTGAACGACACTGGGCCGGCTATGGCTACACCTTC. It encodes CASSERHWAGYGYTF.

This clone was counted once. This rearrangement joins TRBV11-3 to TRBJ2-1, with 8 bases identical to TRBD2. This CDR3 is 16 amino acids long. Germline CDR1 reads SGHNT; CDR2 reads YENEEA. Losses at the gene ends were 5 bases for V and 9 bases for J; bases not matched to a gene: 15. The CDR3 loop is CASSPTFGGGRGEQFF. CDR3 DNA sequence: TGTGCCAGCAGCCCCACGTTCGGGGGGGGGCGGGGTGAGCAGTTCTTC.

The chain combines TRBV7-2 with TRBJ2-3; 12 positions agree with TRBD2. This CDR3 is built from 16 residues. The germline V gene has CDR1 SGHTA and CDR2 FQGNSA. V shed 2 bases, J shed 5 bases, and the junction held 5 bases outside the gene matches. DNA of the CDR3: TGTGCCAGCAGCTTAACTAGCGGGGGGAACGGAGATACGCAGTATTTT. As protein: CASSLTSGGNGDTQYF.

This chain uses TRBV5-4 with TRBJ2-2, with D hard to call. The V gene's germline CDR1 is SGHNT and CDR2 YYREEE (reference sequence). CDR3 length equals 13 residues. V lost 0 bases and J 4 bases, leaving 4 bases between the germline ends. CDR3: CASSLDSTGELFF. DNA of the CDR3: TGTGCCAGCAGCTTGGATAGCACCGGGGAGCTGTTTTTT.

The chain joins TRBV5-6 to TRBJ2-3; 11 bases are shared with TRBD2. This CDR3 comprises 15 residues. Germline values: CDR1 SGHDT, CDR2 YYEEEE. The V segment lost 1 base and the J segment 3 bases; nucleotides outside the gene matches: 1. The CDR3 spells CASSLWTSGTDTQYF. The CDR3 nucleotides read TGTGCCAGCAGCTTGTGGACTAGCGGGACAGATACGCAGTATTTT.

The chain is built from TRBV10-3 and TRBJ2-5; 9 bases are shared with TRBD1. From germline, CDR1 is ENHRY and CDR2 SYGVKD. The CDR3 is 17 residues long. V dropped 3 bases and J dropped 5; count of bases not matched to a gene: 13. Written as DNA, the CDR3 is TGTGCCATCAGTGACCTATCCGGGGACAGGGAGGATGAGACCCAGTACTTC. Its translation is CAISDLSGDREDETQYF.

The CDR3 DNA sequence: TGTGCCAGCAGCCAAGGTCAGGGCGAAGAAAAACTGTTTTTT. It translates to CASSQGQGEEKLFF. The chain joins TRBV3-1 (or the pseudogene TRBV3-2) to TRBJ1-4; TRBD1 might be the D (5 bases). With 1 base removed from V and 8 bases from J, the gap between germline ends came to 11 bases. CDR1 and CDR2 (germline): LGHDT, YNNKEL (reference sequence). The CDR3 is 14 residues long.

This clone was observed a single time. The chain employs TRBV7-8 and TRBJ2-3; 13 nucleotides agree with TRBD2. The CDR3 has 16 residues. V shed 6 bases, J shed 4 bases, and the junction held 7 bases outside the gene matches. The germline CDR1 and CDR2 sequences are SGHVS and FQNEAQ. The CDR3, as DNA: TGTGCCAGCAGAATAACTAGCGGGGGGGCGGCAGATACGCAGTATTTT. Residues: CASRITSGGAADTQYF.